This TCR beta chain was recorded in a study of cytomegalovirus exposure and HLA in healthy donors. The PCR used 60 Vbeta and 13 Jbeta primers. Method: immunoSEQ multiplex PCR; TCRdb's copy keeps in-frame clones and lacks some. The sample carries around 120,000 clones, 80% recorded once. This CDR3 contains 14 residues. V lost 0 bases and J lost 5, with 10 bases in between. CDR1 MGHRA and CDR2 YSYEKL come from the germline V gene. Study results and limitations: Later analysis associated a missense DCLRE1C variant with TCR beta V- and J-gene trimming.

Worth noting for this clone: Its target is unknown.

Material for sequencing was PBMCs. The clonotype originates from a female donor in good health and CMV-seropositive. The chain joins TRBV4-1 to TRBJ2-5, with D perhaps matching TRBD2 (5 bases). The CDR3 is CASSQDRGWETQYF. The CDR3 nucleotides read TGCGCCAGCAGCCAAGATCGGGGATGGGAGACCCAGTACTTC.